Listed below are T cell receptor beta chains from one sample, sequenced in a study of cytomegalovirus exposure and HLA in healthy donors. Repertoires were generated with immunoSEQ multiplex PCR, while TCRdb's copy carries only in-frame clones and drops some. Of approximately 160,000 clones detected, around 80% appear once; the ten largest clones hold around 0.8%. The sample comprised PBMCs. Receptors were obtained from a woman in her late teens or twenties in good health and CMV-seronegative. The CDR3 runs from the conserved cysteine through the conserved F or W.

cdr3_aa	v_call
CATLSPTGGYTGELFF	TRBV11-3
CASSLGAGGAGTYEQYF	TRBV5-8
CASSRQGTNEKLFF	TRBV28
CASSLRSSGSVSYEQYF	TRBV5-1
CASGPARDFKDQETQYF	TRBV12-5
CASSSGTSHNEQFF	TRBV2
CASSLRGGDAGNTIYF	TRBV5-1
CASSPPRTGAFNEKLFF	TRBV11-3
CASSERVGTGELFF	TRBV6-1
CASSVVEGNSIYGYTF	TRBV9
CASSLERLDTQYF	TRBV7-2
CASSLSTDLLEQYF	TRBV13
CASSPRVTYEQYF	TRBV7-9
CASSLGGGEGNIQYF	TRBV5-1
CASSFFHRTGPSTDTQYF	TRBV13
CASSADQVGPQHF	TRBV7-2
CASSLTSGSYEQYF	TRBV7-8
CASKAEFGGSAEKLFF	TRBV19
CASSSSWTSGSSYEQYF	TRBV11-3
CASSTALAGANEQFF	TRBV11-2
CASSLGLAATNEKLFF	TRBV7-9
CAWSGTGEKATNEKLFF	TRBV30
CASDSSSYNEQFF	TRBV2
CASSFNSGSHPSYEQYF	TRBV5-4
CASSTDRNSPLHF	TRBV7-8
CASSMTTHTEAFF	TRBV19
CASSPGQGRRNTEAFF	TRBV28
CASSLVAGSEALF	TRBV5-5
CASSLPEDRLNTGELFF	TRBV5-1
CASSPRARGGQFF	TRBV5-6
CASSRGQGNTEAFF	TRBV27
CASSLSQNRYEQYF	TRBV27
CASTQGAEYLGNTIYF	TRBV28
CASSPGAGPRYEQYF	TRBV5-1